The 28 T cell receptor beta chains in this list originate from one sample, sequenced in a study of blood T cells in healthy people across ages. It was with a sample-barcoded 5' primer and a J-beta primer mix that a second PCR of about 6 to 12 cycles was run. TCRdb analysed the 5' RACE reads with MiXCR anew, one entry per CDR3 protein. The table lists about 1.6 million distinct CDR3 sequences, about 32% of them singletons. Sample: blood. These receptors came from a woman aged 30 to 39 in good health.

This clonotype was found a few times. V and J are TRBV3-1 and TRBJ2-3, with a tentative D call TRBD2 (5 bases). Trimming removed 3 bases from V and 4 bases from J, with 14 bases in between. Germline V gene lookup returns CDR1 LGHDT and CDR2 YNNKEL (reference sequence). CDR3 length: 15 amino acids. In DNA, the CDR3 is TGTGCCAGCAGCCATTCCCGGCGAGCGGCAGATACGCAGTATTTT. Translation: CASSHSRRAADTQYF.

The rearrangement links TRBV6-5 to TRBJ1-2, with 9 nucleotides matching TRBD1. V lost 5 bases to trimming and J lost 4 bases; unmatched junction nucleotides: 8. The CDR3 extends over 15 amino acids. From germline, CDR1 is MNHEY and CDR2 SVGAGI. The DNA for the CDR3 is TGTGCCAGCAGTACCGGACAGGGGCGGACCTATGGCTACACCTTC. Translating it yields CASSTGQGRTYGYTF.

This clonotype was recorded at least ten times. The chain's CDR3 is CASSFAGVGNTIYF. In nucleotides, the CDR3 is TGTGCCAGCAGTTTCGCAGGGGTTGGAAACACCATATATTTT. The chain links TRBV12-3 or TRBV12-4 to TRBJ1-3; D might be TRBD1 (6 bases). The CDR3 length is 14 residues. Trimming cost V 3 bases and J 3 bases, with 9 bases left between them.

The chain carries TRBV10-3 and TRBJ2-1; D ambiguous. With 10 bases removed from V and 0 bases from J, the gap between germline ends came to 16 bases. There are 15 residues in the CDR3. The germline CDR1 and CDR2 sequences are ENHRY and SYGVKD. CDR3: CASRTGILSYNEQFF. CDR3 DNA: TGTGCCAGCAGAACGGGTATCCTCTCCTACAATGAGCAGTTCTTC.

The chain combines TRBV20-1 with TRBJ2-1; TRBD1 is a possible D gene (7 bases). The CDR3 is made up of 15 amino acids. Germline-derived CDR1 and CDR2 are DFQATT and SNEGSKA (reference sequence). V gave up 3 bases and J gave up 7 bases, with 19 bases separating them. The CDR3 DNA follows: TGCAGTGCTAGGGGCTGGAGGGGGCAGAGGAATGAGCAGTTCTTC. As protein: CSARGWRGQRNEQFF.

This clonotype appeared a few times. The chain links TRBV27 to TRBJ2-7; D possibly corresponds to TRBD2 (5 bases). The CDR3 has 12 residues. Germline V lookup: CDR1 MNHEY, CDR2 SMNVEV (reference sequence). V was pared by 10 bases and J by 4 bases, with 14 bases between. CDR3 nucleotides: TGTGCCACCGGGGTCTCAGGTTACGAGCAGTACTTC. This translates into CATGVSGYEQYF.

This chain connects TRBV20-1 to TRBJ1-5; tentatively, D is TRBD1 (5 bases). Trimming shortened V by 0 bases and J by 4 bases, and 13 bases separated the two germline ends. Germline V gene lookup returns CDR1 DFQATT and CDR2 SNEGSKA (reference sequence). CDR3 length equals 15 residues. CDR3: CSAREGRVGNQPQHF. CDR3 nucleotide sequence: TGCAGTGCTAGAGAGGGCAGGGTGGGTAATCAGCCCCAGCATTTT.

The chain is built from TRBV5-1 and TRBJ1-2; D possibly corresponds to TRBD1 (5 bases). This CDR3 contains 15 residues. Germline V CDR1 and CDR2: SGHRS, YFSETQ. V was cut by 0 bases and J by 4 bases, with 13 bases left in between. For the CDR3, the DNA is TGCGCCAGCAGCTTGGTCGGATCAGGGTGCTATGGCTACACCTTC. Its translation is CASSLVGSGCYGYTF.

The chain links TRBV18 to TRBJ2-3; the D call may be TRBD1 or TRBD2 (5 bases each). Germline CDR1 is KGHSH and CDR2 is LQKENI. The CDR3 loop spans 13 amino acids. Between the trimmed V and J ends, which lost 3 bases and 4 bases, there was a span of 8 bases. DNA of the CDR3: TGTGCCAGCTCACCGACAGCGGCAGATACGCAGTATTTT. Its translation is CASSPTAADTQYF.

The rearrangement uses TRBV7-9 and TRBJ2-2, with D perhaps matching TRBD1 or TRBD2 (5 bases each). Germline V lookup: CDR1 SEHNR, CDR2 FQNEAQ (reference sequence). The CDR3 spans 12 residues. The ends were cut back, 6 bases at V and 6 bases at J, with 8 bases in the middle. The CDR3 spells CASRVGAGELFF. CDR3 in DNA: TGTGCCAGCAGAGTGGGGGCCGGGGAGCTGTTTTTT.

This clonotype was observed a few times. This chain joins TRBV14 and TRBJ2-7; TRBD1 matches at 10 bases. The germline V gene encodes CDR1 SGHDN and CDR2 FVKESK. CDR3 length: 15 amino acids. J was trimmed by 6 bases and V by 2 bases; bases with no gene match: 7. The CDR3 sequence is CASSQRQGALIEQYF. The CDR3 DNA reads TGTGCCAGCAGCCAAAGACAGGGGGCCCTGATCGAGCAGTACTTC.

This clonotype was seen many times. The CDR3 here is CSACGPPKETQYF. The CDR3 region has the DNA TGCAGTGCTTGCGGGCCACCTAAAGAGACCCAGTACTTC. The J gene is TRBJ2-5, the V gene TRBV20-1; D might be TRBD2 (5 bases). The germline V gene has CDR1 DFQATT and CDR2 SNEGSKA (reference sequence). With 5 bases removed from V and 3 bases from J, the gap between germline ends came to 13 bases. CDR3 size: 13 residues.

The rearrangement joins TRBV30 to TRBJ1-2; D not resolved. Germline loops: CDR1 GTSNPN, CDR2 SVGIG (reference sequence). V gave up 6 bases and J gave up 3 bases, with 17 bases separating them. This CDR3 is 14 amino acids long. The CDR3 DNA is TGTGCCTGTGTACCAGGTATCCATGACTATGGCTACACCTTC. Translation: CACVPGIHDYGYTF.

The V and J genes are TRBV6-7 and TRBJ1-5; a possible D gene is TRBD1 (6 bases). TRBV6-7 is annotated as an ORF whose role is uncertain. The V gene lost 6 bases and the J gene lost 6 bases, with 12 bases spanning the gap. The CDR3 loop spans 13 amino acids. CDR3 sequence (DNA): TGTGCCAGCAGCCAACGGGGGGCTCAGCCCCAGCATTTT. This codes for CASSQRGAQPQHF.

V gene TRBV4-1 combines with J gene TRBJ2-7, with TRBD2 matching 8 bases. The CDR3 is 15 residues long. V shed 4 bases and J 2 bases; nucleotides not matched to a gene: 7. The germline V gene has CDR1 MGHRA and CDR2 YSYEKL. DNA for the CDR3: TGCGCCAGCAGCCGAACTAGCGGCGAAACCTACGAGCAGTACTTC. Its translation is CASSRTSGETYEQYF.

This clonotype turned up a few times. The CDR3 spells CSASGWTSGRKTDTQYF. The CDR3 DNA reads as TGCAGTGCTAGTGGCTGGACTAGCGGGAGGAAAACAGATACGCAGTATTTT. The rearrangement uses TRBV20-1 and TRBJ2-3, with 14 positions matching TRBD2. Germline values: CDR1 DFQATT, CDR2 SNEGSKA (reference sequence). This CDR3 region has 17 residues. V lost 3 bases and J lost 3; bases outside the gene matches: 8.

This clonotype occurred once. CDR3 DNA sequence: TGTGCCACCAGTGGTCCACAGGGAGAGCCCAATGAGCAGTTCTTC. It codes for CATSGPQGEPNEQFF. The gene calls are TRBV24-1 and TRBJ2-1; TRBD1 is a possible D gene (6 bases). Per the germline V gene, CDR1 is KGHDR and CDR2 is SFDVKD. Trimming took 5 bases from V and 6 from J, leaving 16 bases between them. This CDR3 has 15 residues.

The chain carries TRBV28 and TRBJ1-5, with 9 bases matching TRBD1. The junction had 21 bases not matched to a gene; V was cut back by 4 bases and J by 5 bases. The CDR3 length is 20 residues. Germline V gene lookup returns CDR1 MDHEN and CDR2 SYDVKM. In DNA, the CDR3 is TGTGCCAGCAGTTCTAGTTTCCCGGGACAGGGCGTTATGGGGGATCAGCCCCAGCATTTT. Protein: CASSSSFPGQGVMGDQPQHF.

This clonotype was observed a few times. The V call is TRBV7-3, the J call TRBJ1-2; D possibly corresponds to TRBD1 (5 bases). The V and J ends lost 5 bases and 10 bases respectively, with 20 bases between them. CDR3 size: 14 residues. The germline V gene has CDR1 SGHTA and CDR2 FQGTGA. In DNA form, the CDR3 reads TGTGCCAGCAGCACTTACCCAGGGACGGGGGTCTACACCTTC. Translation gives CASSTYPGTGVYTF.

The chain uses TRBV30 and TRBJ2-7; D is undetermined. The germline V gene encodes CDR1 GTSNPN and CDR2 SVGIG (reference sequence). CDR3 length: 14 amino acids. Trimming removed 0 bases from V and 1 base from J, with 10 bases in between. CDR3 region: CAWSVLPGSYEQYF. Written as DNA, the CDR3 is TGTGCCTGGAGTGTATTGCCAGGTTCCTACGAGCAGTACTTC.

Comments on this clonotype: Its ends do not fully match the called genes, so a read error is possible. V usage is TRBV15 and J usage is TRBJ2-7, with a weak D call TRBD1 (6 bases). Germline CDR1 is LNHNV and CDR2 is YYDKDF (reference sequence). The CDR3 is made up of 15 amino acids. CDR3 in amino acids: CATSRGRDKVYERYF. Written as DNA, the CDR3 is TGTGCCACCAGCAGAGGTCGGGACAAAGTCTACGAGCGGTACTTC.

This clonotype was counted a few times. CDR3 nucleotide sequence: TGCAGCGTACCATCAGGACAGGGGCGAACAGATACGCAGTATTTT. It translates to CSVPSGQGRTDTQYF. The V gene is TRBV29-1, the J gene TRBJ2-3, with TRBD1 identical over 9 bases. CDR1 SQVTM and CDR2 ANQGSEA come from the germline V gene. V gave up 6 bases and J gave up 3 bases; unmatched junction bases: 10. The CDR3 extends over 15 amino acids.

The chain is built from TRBV3-1 and TRBJ2-1; D is uncertain. V was cut by 4 bases and J by 5 bases, with 12 bases left in between. Germline-derived CDR1 and CDR2 are LGHDT and YNNKEL (reference sequence). The CDR3 contains 14 residues. The CDR3 DNA is TGTGCCAGCAGCCTAAGTGTCCCGAACAATGAGCAGTTCTTC. Its protein is CASSLSVPNNEQFF.

Only a few counts were recorded for this clonotype. The rearrangement links TRBV13 to TRBJ2-3, with 10 nucleotides matching TRBD2. From germline, CDR1 is PRHDT and CDR2 FYEKMQ (reference sequence). Losses at the gene ends were 9 bases for V and 5 bases for J; bases not matched to a gene: 8. CDR3 size: 14 residues. DNA for the CDR3: TGTGCCAGTGAGCGGGAGGGTTTCGGAGATACGCAGTATTTT. As protein: CASEREGFGDTQYF.

This clonotype was observed a few times. CDR3 DNA sequence: TGCGCCAGCAGCCAAGTTTCTGGGACCCAGTACTTC. Its translation: CASSQVSGTQYF. This chain links TRBV4-1 with TRBJ2-5; D is uncertain. Trimming took off 1 base at V and 7 bases at J, with 7 bases between the two ends. CDR1 is MGHRA and CDR2 is YSYEKL in the germline V gene. The CDR3 consists of 12 residues.

The rearrangement uses TRBV12-3 or TRBV12-4 and TRBJ2-3; the match to TRBD2 covers 12 bases. The ends lost 6 bases at V and 5 bases at J; junction bases unmatched: 9. The CDR3 loop spans 16 amino acids. The CDR3 loop reads CASSPGLAGRGDTQYF. In nucleotides, the CDR3 is TGTGCCAGCAGCCCCGGACTAGCGGGACGAGGAGATACGCAGTATTTT.

The gene calls are TRBV10-3 and TRBJ2-1, with 11 bases matching TRBD2. The length of the CDR3 is 15 residues. Germline CDR1 ENHRY, CDR2 SYGVKD. Germline trimming cut 8 bases from V and 5 bases from J; bases unmatched to any gene: 8. The CDR3 spells CAIFNGTSGDNEQFF. CDR3 coding DNA: TGTGCCATCTTTAACGGGACTAGCGGCGACAATGAGCAGTTCTTC.

This clonotype was counted a few times. The rearrangement joins TRBV27 to TRBJ2-1; 8 positions match TRBD1. Per the germline V gene, CDR1 is MNHEY and CDR2 is SMNVEV (reference sequence). Losses at the gene ends were 10 bases for V and 4 bases for J; bases not matched to a gene: 6. This CDR3 has 13 residues. The CDR3 sequence is CATRDRLYNEQFF. The CDR3 bases are TGTGCCACTCGGGACAGGCTTTACAATGAGCAGTTCTTC.